This paragraph covers one T cell receptor beta chain sequence. This clonotype came up many times. The antigen it binds to is not known. No per-base quality is available; no much larger clone lies one base away. The data are from a study of T cells in Graves' hyperthyroidism and ophthalmopathy (dated by TCRdb to between 2017 and 2020). With regard to the full study: Peripheral blood samples were taken at initial diagnosis, before any treatment was given. After blood sampling, hyperthyroidism patients were treated with methimazole at a starting dose of 30 mg daily, and ophthalmopathy patients were treated with high-dose intravenous methylprednisolone. TCR V-J signatures able to tell the groups apart were searched for in a discovery cohort of 95 to 100 patients, of whom more than 40 had Graves' ophthalmopathy and 55 to 65 had stable Graves' hyperthyroidism. An independent validation cohort of some 18 hyperthyroidism patients and 17 patients who later progressed to ophthalmopathy tested prospective prediction of ophthalmopathy. The study also compared thyroid tissue and blood T-cell repertoires from roughly six Graves' hyperthyroidism patients. According to the paper, TCR Vbeta CDR3 sequencing was carried out on some 130 peripheral blood samples, which came from under 50 ophthalmopathy, 70 to 80 hyperthyroidism and approximately 17 progressor patients. The 75 to 100 discovery patients were randomly split 7:3 into training and test sets. The full study reports these points: Most expanded thyroid clonotypes (frequency above 0.001) were also detected in blood, a finding suggesting that blood repertoires may reflect thyroid immune responses. A model built on a 13 V-J signature distinguished ophthalmopathy from stable hyperthyroidism, reaching 87.88% sensitivity and approximately 81% specificity in cross-validation and 80%/75% in testing. No statistical method was used to set the sample size in advance, and investigators knew the group allocation. In validation, the model predicted progression to ophthalmopathy a median of about 6 months before onset, with over 60% sensitivity and about 72% specificity.

Graves' hyperthyroidism was defined as stable when no progression to ophthalmopathy occurred over 18 months of follow-up. Hyperthyroidism patients were newly diagnosed, with disease duration under 2 months, and aged 18 to 65 years. The study excluded patients with uncontrolled infections, other autoimmune diseases, pregnancy or lactation. Diagnoses relied on clinical symptoms, serum thyroxine and TRAb, thyroid ultrasound and orbital computed tomography. PBMCs were separated from roughly 10 ml of fresh peripheral blood using Ficoll-Paque density gradient centrifugation. Trizol reagent was used to extract total RNA, and RNA quality was then checked on an Agilent 2100 Bioanalyzer. Amplification of TCR beta CDR3 regions was carried out from RNA transcripts. The first round of RT-PCR for the TCR CDR3 was performed with the HTBI primer set and the Qiagen OneStep RT-PCR kit. The libraries were constructed in a second round of multiplex PCR and then size-selected and purified. The libraries were sequenced on an Illumina HiSeq2000 using paired-end 100 bp reads. From the authors' description of their analysis: SOAPnuke was used to process the raw data, removing reads that contained adapters or uncalled bases, had a mean Phred below 15, or lacked an exact match to the constant primer or identifier. High-quality paired reads were merged with COPE v1.2.5, and unique nucleotide sequences were defined as clonotypes. MiTCR v1.1 was used to align clonotypes to the IMGT TRBV, TRBD and TRBJ reference segments. The analysis included only V-J combinations with a frequency above 0.0001, which together covered around 99% of the repertoires. The TCS score was defined as the ratio of F50 (clonal expansion) to E x V (chaos), calculated using BLOSUM62-based TCRdist between CDR3 peptides within each V-J. Welch's t-statistics and random forest reduced around 520 V-J features to around 14, which were used in a naive Bayes classifier (R e1071). The similarity between thyroid and blood repertoires was quantified using the Morisita-Horn index. The public reads were run again by TCRdb, first through fastp at Q25 and then through MiXCR, and only productive beta chains were kept. Entries that share a CDR3 protein sequence are merged under the most common genes and DNA. The V and J calls reflect TCRdb's pipeline rather than the authors' work. This sample holds about 840,000 distinct CDR3 sequences; around 38% were observed only once. The top ten clones comprise around 10% of the sample.

Including the terminal cysteine and phenylalanine, the CDR3 comprises 14 residues. The DNA shown is the 42-base CDR3, in frame from base 1. The CDR1 and CDR2 encoded by the germline V gene are SGHVS and FNYEAQ. V loses 4 bases, J loses 4 bases, and the germline ends lie 13 bases apart. This receptor was taken from a man aged 18 to 29 with Graves' hyperthyroidism. The specimen sequenced was blood. The V and J segments used are TRBV7-6 and TRBJ2-5; the D gene is perhaps TRBD2, from 5 matching bases. The nucleotides are TGTGCCAGCAGCTCACCTCCCGGGGTAGAGACCCAGTACTTC. This yields the protein CASSSPPGVETQYF.